The clone carrying this T cell receptor beta chain was seen at least ten times. Diagnoses used clinical symptoms, serum thyroxine and TRAb, thyroid ultrasound and orbital computed tomography. The CDR3 is made up of 14 amino acids. After removal of 3 bases from V and 6 bases from J, the junction contained 8 bases not matched to a gene. Germline lookup yields CDR1 DFQATT and CDR2 SNEGSKA (reference sequence). Researchers took RNA transcripts and amplified the TCR beta CDR3 regions from them. The primer set for the first-round RT-PCR of the TCR CDR3 was HTBI. TCRdb ran MiXCR on the multiplex PCR reads and lists one entry per CDR3 protein. In the table there are 300,000 to 450,000 distinct CDR3 sequences, around 14% of which are singletons. This sample is drawn from a study of T cells in Graves' hyperthyroidism and ophthalmopathy. Across the study: Peripheral blood was secured at the point of initial diagnosis, before any treatment.

The chain links TRBV20-1 to TRBJ1-5, with 7 bases matching TRBD1. This clonotype was sampled from a woman in her late teens or twenties with Graves' hyperthyroidism that later progressed to Graves' ophthalmopathy. Material: blood. CDR3: CSARGDRRGQPQHF. CDR3 in DNA: TGCAGTGCTAGGGGGGACAGACGGGGTCAGCCCCAGCATTTT.